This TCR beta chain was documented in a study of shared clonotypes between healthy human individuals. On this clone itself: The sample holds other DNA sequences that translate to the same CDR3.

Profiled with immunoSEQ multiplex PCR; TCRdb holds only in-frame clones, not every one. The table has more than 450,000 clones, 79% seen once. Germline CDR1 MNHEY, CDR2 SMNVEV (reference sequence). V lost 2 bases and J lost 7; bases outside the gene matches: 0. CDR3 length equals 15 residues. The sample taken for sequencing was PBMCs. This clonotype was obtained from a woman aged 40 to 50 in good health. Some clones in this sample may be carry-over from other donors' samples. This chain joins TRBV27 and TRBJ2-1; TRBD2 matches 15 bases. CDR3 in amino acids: CASSLGTSGRNEQFF. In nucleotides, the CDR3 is TGTGCCAGCAGTTTAGGGACTAGCGGGAGGAATGAGCAGTTCTTC.